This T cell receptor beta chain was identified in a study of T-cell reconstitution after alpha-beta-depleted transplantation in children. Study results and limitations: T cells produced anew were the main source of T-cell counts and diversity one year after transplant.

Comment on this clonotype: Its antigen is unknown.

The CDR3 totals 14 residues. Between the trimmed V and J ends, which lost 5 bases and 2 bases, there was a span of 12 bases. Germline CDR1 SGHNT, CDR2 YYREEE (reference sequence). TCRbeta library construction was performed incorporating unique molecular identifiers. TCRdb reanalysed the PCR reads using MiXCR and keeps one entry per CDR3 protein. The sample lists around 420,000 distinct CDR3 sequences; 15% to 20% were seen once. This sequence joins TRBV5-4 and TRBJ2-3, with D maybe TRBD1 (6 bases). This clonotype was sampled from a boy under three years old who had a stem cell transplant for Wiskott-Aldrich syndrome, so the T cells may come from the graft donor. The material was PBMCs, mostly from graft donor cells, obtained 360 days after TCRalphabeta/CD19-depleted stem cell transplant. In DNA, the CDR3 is TGTGCCAGCAGACAGGACAGACTCACAGATACGCAGTATTTT. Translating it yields CASRQDRLTDTQYF.